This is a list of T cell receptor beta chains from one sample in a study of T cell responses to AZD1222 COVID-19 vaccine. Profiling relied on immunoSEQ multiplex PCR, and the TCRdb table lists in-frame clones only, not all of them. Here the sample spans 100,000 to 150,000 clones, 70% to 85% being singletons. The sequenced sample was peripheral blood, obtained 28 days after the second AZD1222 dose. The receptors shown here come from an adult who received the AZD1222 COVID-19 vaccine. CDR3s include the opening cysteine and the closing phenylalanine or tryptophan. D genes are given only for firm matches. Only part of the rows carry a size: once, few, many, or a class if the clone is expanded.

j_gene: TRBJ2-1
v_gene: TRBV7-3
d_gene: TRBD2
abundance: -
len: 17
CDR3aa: CASSLTGGTSGYNEQFF
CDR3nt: TGTGCCAGCAGCTTAACAGGTGGGACTAGCGGTTACAATGAGCAGTTCTTC

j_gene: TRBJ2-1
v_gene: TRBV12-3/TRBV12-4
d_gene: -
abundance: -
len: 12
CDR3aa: CASSLRTGEQFF
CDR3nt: TGTGCCAGCAGTTTACGGACGGGTGAGCAGTTCTTC

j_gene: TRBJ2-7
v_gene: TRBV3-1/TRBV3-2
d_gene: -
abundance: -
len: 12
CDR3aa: CASSQTAYEQYF
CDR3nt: TGTGCCAGCAGCCAAACCGCCTACGAGCAGTACTTC

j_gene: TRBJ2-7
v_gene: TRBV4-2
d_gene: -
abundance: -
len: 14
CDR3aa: CASSQEDGTYEQYF
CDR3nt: TGTGCCAGCAGCCAAGAGGACGGAACCTACGAGCAGTACTTC

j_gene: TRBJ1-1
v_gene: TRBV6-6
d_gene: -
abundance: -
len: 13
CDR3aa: CASKTYTNTEAFF
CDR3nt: TGTGCCAGCAAGACATATACTAACACTGAAGCTTTCTTT

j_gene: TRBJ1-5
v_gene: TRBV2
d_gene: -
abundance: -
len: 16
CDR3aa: CASSSPGGVSNQPQHF
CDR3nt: TGTGCCAGCAGTAGCCCGGGGGGGGTCTCGAATCAGCCCCAGCATTTT

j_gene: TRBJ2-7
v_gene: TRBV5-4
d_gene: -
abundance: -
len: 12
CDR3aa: CASSLAGNEQYF
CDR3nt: TGTGCCAGCAGCTTGGCTGGGAACGAGCAGTACTTC

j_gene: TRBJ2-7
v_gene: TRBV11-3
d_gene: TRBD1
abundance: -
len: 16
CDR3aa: CASSSGVGQGSYEQYF
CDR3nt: TGTGCCAGCAGCTCAGGGGTTGGACAGGGAAGCTACGAGCAGTACTTC

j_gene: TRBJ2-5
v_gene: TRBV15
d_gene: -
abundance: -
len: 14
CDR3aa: CATTRRGVRETQYF
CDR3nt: TGTGCCACCACCAGGAGGGGCGTCCGGGAGACCCAGTACTTC

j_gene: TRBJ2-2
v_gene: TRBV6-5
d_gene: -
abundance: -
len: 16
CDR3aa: CASSYSERLNTGELFF
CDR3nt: TGTGCCAGCAGTTACTCAGAGCGGCTGAACACCGGGGAGCTGTTTTTT

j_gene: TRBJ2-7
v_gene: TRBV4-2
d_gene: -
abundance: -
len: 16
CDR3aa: CASSQMGGLSSYEQYF
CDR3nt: TGTGCCAGCAGCCAGATGGGAGGCCTTAGCTCCTACGAGCAGTACTTC

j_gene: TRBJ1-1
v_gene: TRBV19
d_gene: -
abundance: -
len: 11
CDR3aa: CASKVRNEAFF
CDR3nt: TGTGCCAGTAAGGTCAGAAATGAAGCTTTCTTT

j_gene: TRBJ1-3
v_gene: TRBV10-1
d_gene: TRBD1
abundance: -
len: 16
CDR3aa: CASSDGQGGHGNTIYF
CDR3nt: TGCGCCAGCAGTGACGGGCAAGGGGGCCATGGAAACACCATATATTTT

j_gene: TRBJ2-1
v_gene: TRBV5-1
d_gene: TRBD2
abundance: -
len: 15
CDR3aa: CASSFGGGAQREQFF
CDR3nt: TGCGCCAGCAGCTTCGGCGGGGGGGCTCAGCGGGAGCAGTTCTTC

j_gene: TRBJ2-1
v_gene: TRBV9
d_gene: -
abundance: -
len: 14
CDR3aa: CASSPDLSYNEQFF
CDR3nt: TGTGCCAGCAGCCCCGACCTCTCCTACAATGAGCAGTTCTTC

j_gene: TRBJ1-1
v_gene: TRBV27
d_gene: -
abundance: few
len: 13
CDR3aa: CASSYSVNTEAFF
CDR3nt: TGTGCCAGCAGTTACAGCGTGAACACTGAAGCTTTCTTT

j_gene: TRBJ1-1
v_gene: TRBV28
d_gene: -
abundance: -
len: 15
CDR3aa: CASSLRGPRGTEAFF
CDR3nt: TGTGCCAGCAGTCTCCGGGGGCCTCGGGGAACTGAAGCTTTCTTT

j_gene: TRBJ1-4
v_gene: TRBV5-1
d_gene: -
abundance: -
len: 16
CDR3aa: CASSGTGSATNEKLFF
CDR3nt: TGCGCCAGCAGCGGTACAGGATCCGCAACTAATGAAAAACTGTTTTTT

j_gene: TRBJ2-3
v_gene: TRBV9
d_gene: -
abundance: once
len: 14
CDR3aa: CASSAVSSTDTQYF
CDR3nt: TGTGCCAGCAGCGCCGTGTCTAGCACAGATACGCAGTATTTT

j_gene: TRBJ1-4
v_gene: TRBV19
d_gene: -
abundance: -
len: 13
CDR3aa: CASSISQAQKLFF
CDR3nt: TGTGCCAGTAGTATAAGCCAGGCCCAAAAACTGTTTTTT

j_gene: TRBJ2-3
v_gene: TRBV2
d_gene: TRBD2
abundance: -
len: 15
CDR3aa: CASSESGGPSDTQYF
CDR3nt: TGTGCCAGCAGTGAGAGCGGGGGCCCCAGCGATACGCAGTATTTT

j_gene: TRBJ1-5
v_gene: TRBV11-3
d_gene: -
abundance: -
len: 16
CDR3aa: CASSLDREGGNQPQHF
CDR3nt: TGTGCCAGCAGCTTAGATCGGGAAGGGGGCAATCAGCCCCAGCATTTT

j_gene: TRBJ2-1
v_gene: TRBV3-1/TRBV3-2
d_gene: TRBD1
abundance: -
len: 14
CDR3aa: CASSGQGAYNEQFF
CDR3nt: TGTGCCAGCAGTGGACAGGGGGCCTACAATGAGCAGTTCTTC

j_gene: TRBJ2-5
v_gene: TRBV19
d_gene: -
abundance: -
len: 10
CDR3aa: CASSGEAQYF
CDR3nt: TGTGCCAGTAGTGGCGAGGCCCAGTACTTC

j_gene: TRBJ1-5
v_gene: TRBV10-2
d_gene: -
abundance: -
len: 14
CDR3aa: CASSDGRGNQPQHF
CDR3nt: TGCGCCAGCAGTGATGGGAGGGGCAATCAGCCCCAGCATTTT

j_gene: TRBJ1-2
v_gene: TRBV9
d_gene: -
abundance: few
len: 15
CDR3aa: CASSVAPIGGYGYTF
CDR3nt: TGTGCCAGCAGCGTAGCCCCAATCGGAGGCTATGGCTACACCTTC

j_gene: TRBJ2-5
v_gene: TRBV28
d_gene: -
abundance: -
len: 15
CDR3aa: CASSSPGPGTETQYF
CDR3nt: TGTGCCAGCAGTTCCCCGGGACCAGGGACCGAGACCCAGTACTTC

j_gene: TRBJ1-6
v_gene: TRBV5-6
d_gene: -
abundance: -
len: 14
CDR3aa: CASSWTDSNSPLHF
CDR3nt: TGTGCCAGCAGCTGGACGGATTCTAATTCACCCCTCCACTTT

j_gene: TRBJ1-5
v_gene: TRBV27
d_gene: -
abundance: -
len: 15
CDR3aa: CASRGRPTADQPQHF
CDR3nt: TGTGCCAGCAGGGGCAGGCCGACAGCGGATCAGCCCCAGCATTTT

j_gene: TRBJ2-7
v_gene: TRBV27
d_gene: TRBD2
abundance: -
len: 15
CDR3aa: CASSSLLAGGYEQYF
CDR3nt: TGTGCCAGCAGTTCCTTACTAGCGGGGGGGTACGAGCAGTACTTC

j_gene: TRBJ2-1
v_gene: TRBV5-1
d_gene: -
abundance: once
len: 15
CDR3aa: CASSPTSSSYNEQFF
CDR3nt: TGCGCCAGCAGCCCGACCTCAAGCTCCTACAATGAGCAGTTCTTC

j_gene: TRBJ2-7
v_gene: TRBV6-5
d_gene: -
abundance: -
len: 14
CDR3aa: CASRVPRAPYEQYF
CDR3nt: TGTGCCAGCAGAGTACCCCGGGCTCCCTACGAGCAGTACTTC